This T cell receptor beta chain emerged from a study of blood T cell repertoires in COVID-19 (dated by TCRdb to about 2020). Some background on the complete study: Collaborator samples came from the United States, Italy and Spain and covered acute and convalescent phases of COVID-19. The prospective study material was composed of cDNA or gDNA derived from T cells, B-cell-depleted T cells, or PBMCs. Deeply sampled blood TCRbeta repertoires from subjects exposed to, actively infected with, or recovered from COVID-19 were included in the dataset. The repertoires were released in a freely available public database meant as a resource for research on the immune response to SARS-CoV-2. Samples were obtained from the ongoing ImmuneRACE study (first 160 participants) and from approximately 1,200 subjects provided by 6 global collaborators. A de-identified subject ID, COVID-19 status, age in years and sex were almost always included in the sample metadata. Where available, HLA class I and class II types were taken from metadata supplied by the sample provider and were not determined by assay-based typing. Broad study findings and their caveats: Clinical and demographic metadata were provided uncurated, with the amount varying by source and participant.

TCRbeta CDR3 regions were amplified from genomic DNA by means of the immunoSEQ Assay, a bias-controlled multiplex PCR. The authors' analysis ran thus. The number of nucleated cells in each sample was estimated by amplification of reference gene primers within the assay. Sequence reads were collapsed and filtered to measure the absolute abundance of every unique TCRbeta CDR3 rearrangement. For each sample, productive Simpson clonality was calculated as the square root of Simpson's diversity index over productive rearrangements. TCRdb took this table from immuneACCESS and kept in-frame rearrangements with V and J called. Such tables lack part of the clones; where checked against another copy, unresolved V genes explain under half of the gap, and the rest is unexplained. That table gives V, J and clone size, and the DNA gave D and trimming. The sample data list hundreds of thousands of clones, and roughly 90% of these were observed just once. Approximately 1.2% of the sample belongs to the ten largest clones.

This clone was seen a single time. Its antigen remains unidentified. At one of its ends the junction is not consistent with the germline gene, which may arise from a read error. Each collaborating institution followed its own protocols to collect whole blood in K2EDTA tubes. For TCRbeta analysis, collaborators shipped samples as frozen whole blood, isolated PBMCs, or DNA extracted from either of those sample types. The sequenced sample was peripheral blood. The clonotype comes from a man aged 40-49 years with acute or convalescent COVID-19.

The CDR3 protein: CATSGGRETQYF. The DNA reads TGTGCCACCAGTGGCGGGAGGGAGACCCAGTACTTC. The receptor chain draws on TRBV12-3 or TRBV12-4 and TRBJ2-5; 8 of the junction bases match TRBD2. The CDR3 contains 12 residues, cysteine and phenylalanine counted. Only the CDR3 region is kept as DNA, spanning 36 bases read in frame from base 1.